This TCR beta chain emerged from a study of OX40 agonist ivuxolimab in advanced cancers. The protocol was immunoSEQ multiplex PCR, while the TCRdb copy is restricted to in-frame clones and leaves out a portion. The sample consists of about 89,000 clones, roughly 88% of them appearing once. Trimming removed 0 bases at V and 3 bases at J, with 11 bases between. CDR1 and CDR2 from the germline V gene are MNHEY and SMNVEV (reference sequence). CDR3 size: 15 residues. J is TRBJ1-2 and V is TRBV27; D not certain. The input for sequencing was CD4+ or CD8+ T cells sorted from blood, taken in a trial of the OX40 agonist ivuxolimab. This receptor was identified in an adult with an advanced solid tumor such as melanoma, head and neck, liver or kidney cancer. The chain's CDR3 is CASSLSPFPYYGYTF. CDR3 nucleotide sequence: TGTGCCAGCAGTTTATCACCGTTCCCCTACTATGGCTACACCTTC.